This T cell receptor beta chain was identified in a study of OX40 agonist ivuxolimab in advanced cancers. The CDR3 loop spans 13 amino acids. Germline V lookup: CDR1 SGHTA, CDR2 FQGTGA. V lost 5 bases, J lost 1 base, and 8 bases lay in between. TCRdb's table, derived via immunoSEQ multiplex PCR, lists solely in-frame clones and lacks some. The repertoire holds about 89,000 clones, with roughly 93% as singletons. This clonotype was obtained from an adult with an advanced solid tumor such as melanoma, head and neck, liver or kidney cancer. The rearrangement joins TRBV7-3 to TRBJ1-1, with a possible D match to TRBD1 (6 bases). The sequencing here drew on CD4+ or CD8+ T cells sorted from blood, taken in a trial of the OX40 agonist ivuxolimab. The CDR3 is CASSPQGNTEAFF. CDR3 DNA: TGTGCCAGCAGCCCACAGGGGAACACTGAAGCTTTCTTT.